This paragraph covers one T cell receptor (beta chain) sequence. The specificity of this receptor is unknown. No much larger clone exists at a distance of one base, and base qualities are not known. The data originate from a study of cytomegalovirus exposure and HLA in healthy donors listed by TCRdb under 2017. About the investigation overall: According to an earlier analysis of 587 of the donors, about 179 million T cells yielded some 110 million unique TCR beta sequences and 276 Gb of sequence data. About 280 gigabases of sequencing data and tens of millions of unique TCR sequences were included in an early release covering over 600 HLA-typed donors. The genetic ancestry cluster associated with self-reported Caucasian donors included about four fifths of the 350 to 500 genotyped donors. The study aimed to test whether signatures of past pathogen exposure could be identified by cataloging public T cell receptors. The study profiled the T cell repertoires of some 610 subjects by immunosequencing and related them to cytomegalovirus serostatus. In addition to the first cohort of roughly 700 subjects, a separate validation cohort of under 150 different subjects was used. The study combined high-throughput TCR immunosequencing, statistical association of individual TCRs with disease status, and machine learning to predict cytomegalovirus infection status. A later analysis re-examined previously published TCR beta repertoires from more than 550 donors and added high-resolution HLA genotyping to investigate patterns of TCR occurrence. In the later analysis, no new phenotypic data were used to find candidate immune exposures; instead, reliance was placed on TCR beta sequences and their occurrence across donors. An earlier analysis of roughly 580 of the donors used high-throughput TCR beta sequencing to judge whether each TCR beta V gene segment behaved as functional or pseudogenic. Donor age, sex, ethnicity and CMV serostatus were compiled alongside the repertoire data. In a later genetic analysis, genome-wide SNP genotypes for about three fifths of the roughly 670 donors were used, and that subset was treated as a discovery cohort. All discovery cohort repertoires had been generated using a single sequencing platform. HLA typing covered class I and class II loci at four-digit resolution. The number of typed donors differed by locus: roughly 629-640 for A, B, C, DRB1 and DQB1; approximately 520 for DQA1; 606 for DPA1; and some 470 for DPB1. Because of strong linkage in the cohort, roughly five DR-DQ haplotypes were treated as single units for association and clustering. Across some 400 genotyped donors of the cohort, an average of roughly 200,000 unique TCR beta nucleotide sequences per donor were sequenced, and approximately 17% of those sequences were non-productive. What the research found in general, with its limitations: CMV serostatus was the only immune exposure information available for the cohort. Because HLA typing was missing for some donors at each locus, association tests included only the typed subset. In a later analysis, 16,951 TCR beta sequences were associated with specific HLA alleles at a false discovery rate of 0.05. In a later genetic analysis, a missense DCLRE1C variant was associated with V-gene and J-gene trimming of TCR beta chains, and the association was replicated in an independent cohort. Seventeen rarely observed V segments, including chromosome 9 orphons, were excluded from the earlier analysis of about 500 of the donors because counts were too low. In a later analysis, TCR association rates were found to vary across HLA loci, with the most associated TCRs seen for DRB1 alleles and the fewest for HLA-C alleles. Some IMGT-functional V segments, including TRBV6-2 and TRBV6-3, could not be told apart with the 87-base-pair reads, so those segments were excluded. Cytomegalovirus status was reported to be diagnosed by the classifier with high specificity and sensitivity in both the original and validation cohorts. The cohort was sequenced for TCR beta chains only, and without alpha or paired-chain data the features that could be detected were limited. A cluster of highly shared sequence variants was judged likely to represent a technical artifact of the sequencing pipeline. Correlated functional status among segregating V segments might reflect linkage disequilibrium, but an unknown experimental factor could not be ruled out. In a later genetic analysis, fewer N-insertions in productive TCRs were reported among donors in an Asian-associated ancestry cluster than the roughly 700-donor mean. In vitro tests confirmed that a few of the cytomegalovirus-associated TCR beta chains recognize cytomegalovirus antigens. A later analysis found that most CMV-associated TCR beta chains appeared HLA-restricted, with HLA associations seemingly driven largely by CMV exposure. When HLA alleles, especially DR and DQ, strongly co-occurred, TCR associations were difficult to assign to individual alleles. Broadly in line with IMGT annotations, most TCR beta V segments showed up in productive rearrangements about 87% or about 30% of the time in an earlier analysis of 450 to 600 of the donors. A further reported finding was that TCR beta sequences accurately predicted the HLA-A and HLA-B alleles for most subjects in the first cohort. Sequencing depth was assumed to be roughly uniform across donors in the presence/absence analyses, though that assumption may not hold. In a later analysis, HLA-associated TCR beta chains were found to be more clonally expanded and to have lower generation probabilities than equally common non-associated chains. The authors suggested that the approach could potentially be generalized to other disease states and immunological phenotypes. In a later analysis, several top co-occurrence clusters were reported to appear linked to parvovirus B19, influenza, CMV and Epstein-Barr virus. A total of fewer than 200 TCR beta chains were listed by the study as associated with cytomegalovirus. Across donors, most TCR sequences were observed very rarely, whereas some public TCRs were present in many individuals.

To prepare the library, the immunoSEQ multiplex PCR assay was applied. The multiplex PCR relied on a mix of 60 forward primers for TCR Vbeta segments and 13 reverse primers for TCR Jbeta segments. Amplification of the CDR3 region of rearranged TCR beta genes was performed with a multiplex PCR assay on genomic DNA. The amplified TCR beta libraries were sequenced on the Illumina HiSeq System as 87-base-pair reads. The published analysis was carried out like this. A later analysis counted tens of millions of unique TCR beta chains across the 666 repertoires, and roughly 11 million of these chains were shared by at least two donors. Raw reads were error-corrected and collapsed into unique sequences with a nearest-neighbor algorithm that merged closely related sequences to remove PCR and sequencing errors. Alignment of CDR3 sequences to IMGT reference sequences was used to assign V, D and J gene segments. For a sequence to be retained, a match of at least six nucleotides was required to both a V gene segment and a J gene segment. A rearrangement was called productive if the CDR3 had no stop codons and remained in frame with V and J, and every other rearrangement was called non-productive. Following IMGT convention, CDR3 was defined as the stretch from the second conserved V-encoded cysteine up to the conserved J-encoded phenylalanine. The earlier analysis of about 640 of the donors excluded any sequence lacking an unambiguous match to a single V gene segment. In an earlier analysis of some 590 of the donors, a V segment was called functional when productive rearrangements were above 56.7%, and segregating when the standard deviation between donors exceeded 5%. A statistical classification framework was built to diagnose cytomegalovirus status from the catalog of TCR beta chain sequences. In a later analysis, TCR nucleotide sequences were compared against IMGT/GENE-DB human TR gene sequences so that V and J genes could be assigned. A later analysis assigned CDR3 sequences and most-parsimonious VDJ recombination scenarios with the TCRdist pipeline. A later analysis defined each TCR beta chain by its CDR3 amino acid sequence plus V-gene family, and excluded reads lacking a unique V-gene family. A later analysis removed 500 to 650 highly shared, low-generation-probability nucleotide sequences to deal with suspected cross-contamination and a sequencing artifact. In a later analysis, a clonal expansion index was calculated for each public chain from normalized within-repertoire ranks of inferred template counts. Generation probabilities in a later analysis came from a VDJ recombination model fitted to out-of-frame rearrangements, and those results were checked against IGoR. Hypergeometric tests were used in a later analysis to score TCR-TCR, TCR-HLA and TCR-CMV co-occurrence, with a repertoire-size bias correction applied to the TCR pairs. False discovery rates were estimated in a later analysis by permuting HLA or CMV assignments 20 times. In a later analysis, co-occurring TCRs were grouped using DBSCAN, with TCRdist sequence similarity added in when clustering inside HLA-allele-positive subsets. Co-occurrence clustering excluded repertoires with fewer than 30,000 or more than 120,000 public chains, plus five with anomalous nucleotide sharing. The table comes from immuneACCESS by way of TCRdb, which keeps in-frame sequences with V and J called. Part of the clones is missing from these tables; in studies checked, under half for an unresolved V gene and the rest for unknown reasons. That table gives V, J and clone size, and the DNA gave D and trimming. The sample yields around 150,000 clones; about 88% were counted once. Around 2.1% of the sample belongs to the ten largest clones.

The CDR3 sequence holds 15 residues, the cysteine and phenylalanine included. Just the 45-base CDR3 DNA is kept, in frame starting at base 1. CDR1 and CDR2, looked up from the germline V gene (reference sequence), are GTSNPN and SVGIG. Cut back by 2 bases and 0 bases, the V and J ends lie 13 bases apart. The cohort consisted of 650 to 700 healthy bone marrow donors. At the time of sampling, every cohort member was nominally healthy, though immune exposures that went unrecorded were likely present. The donor tested CMV seropositive and was one of the 289 seropositive cohort members. A peripheral blood sample was collected from each donor, and TCR beta sequencing was performed on peripheral blood mononuclear cells. Genomic DNA was extracted from the blood cell samples with the Qiagen DNeasy Blood Extraction Kit.

This clonotype was sampled from a man between 18 and 35 years old in good health and CMV-seropositive. The rearrangement joined TRBV30 to TRBJ1-2, with the D gene not clear enough to name. What was sequenced was PBMCs. The sequence in DNA is TGTGCCTGGAGTCACCCAGGCAGAGCTAACTATGGCTACACCTTC. Its amino acids are CAWSHPGRANYGYTF.